This T cell receptor (beta chain) was captured in a study of shared clonotypes between healthy human individuals (dated by TCRdb to the early 2020s). Study-level background: The cohort comprised two women and a few men aged 18 to 49 years. Libraries were prepared and TCR repertoires were sequenced by different laboratories using diverse techniques, in order to increase sequencing depth and limit assay-specific biases. The study deeply sequenced blood TCR repertoires of about five healthy adults to estimate repertoire size and the extent of clonotype sharing between individuals. Per donor, leukapheresis produced somewhere between about 0.85 and 9.5 billion PBMCs. For each donor, CD4 naive and CD4 memory were each run on three plates, CD8 naive on two plates, and CD8 memory on one plate.

Using the deep immunoSEQ assay, TCR CDR3 regions were amplified from genomic DNA by multiplex PCR. For each cell subset, the extracted genomic DNA was distributed evenly across all wells of several immunoSEQ 96-well plates, and each plate served as one replicate. For sorted subsets, approximately 200 ng of genomic DNA, equivalent to around 30,000 T cell genomes, went into each replicate PCR. Purified libraries were measured with a Qubit 3.0 fluorometer, size-checked on a Bioanalyzer 2100, and measured again with the KAPA Library Quantification kit. Each immunoSEQ 96-well plate was sequenced on its own single-read 150-cycle Illumina NextSeq 550 flow cell. As for how the authors treated the data: Because the immunoSEQ output held only junctional sequences and lacked quality scores, the filtering could not match the filtering applied to full-length reads. To assign V/J genes and CDR3, sequences were annotated against IMGT germline references using PyIR, a Python wrapper for IgBLAST v1.9. Reads were filtered out if the reads had weak V/J assignments (E-value above 1e-6), no CDR3, stop codons, out-of-frame junctions, or ambiguous translated residues. V3J clonotypes were defined as sequences sharing an identical inferred V gene, J gene, and CDR3 amino acid sequence. The percentage overlap between two repertoires was calculated by dividing the number of shared unique clonotypes by the size of the smaller repertoire. RTK rarefaction, the Chao1 estimator, and Recon v2.1 estimates of unobserved clonotypes were used to assess repertoire richness. Generation probabilities for all TCRbeta clonotypes obtained by the gDNA method from a handful of donors were computed using OLGA. TCRdb limited this immuneACCESS table to in-frame rearrangements with V and J called. A share of clones is missing; checked studies link under half to unresolved V genes, and the rest is unexplained. D and trimming come from the DNA, and the V and J calls and clone size come from that table. The sample includes approximately 710,000 clones, with about nine tenths observed a single time. The ten largest account for 34% of the sample.

The donors were healthy, HIV-negative adults who had no recently reported acute infections or vaccinations. Every donor was a Caucasian adult residing in Nashville, Tennessee, USA. The CD8 memory samples were a combination of magnetically selected CD45RO+ cells and CCR7-negative CD45RA+ effector memory (TemRA) cells. Blood was collected by leukapheresis, and PBMCs were isolated by Ficoll-Histopaque density gradient centrifugation and then cryopreserved in liquid nitrogen vapor phase. Analytical flow cytometry was used to check the purity and quantity of every magnetically sorted T cell population. Genomic DNA was isolated from every sorted fraction and measured by UV absorbance on a Nanodrop 2000c. With regard to this clone: Its target antigen remains unknown. No base quality information exists; no much larger clone differs at one position. This sample includes further DNA sequences coding for the same CDR3.

What the study reported, not specific to this receptor: Sharing across a few donors was observed for 5% to 6.5% of naive CD4, over 3% of naive CD8, roughly 2.3% of memory CD4, and around 0.42% of memory CD8 clonotypes. Compared with non-shared clonotypes, the clonotypes found in all four sorted-subset donors had higher generation probabilities. Incomplete sequencing was indicated by rarefaction of sorted-subset datasets, despite the large sequencing depth. The genetic and exposure-history diversity represented was limited by the small number of donors. Larger estimated clonotype richness was generally found for naive subsets than for memory subsets. Only blood was sampled, and tissue TCR repertoires likely differ from those in blood. Pairwise subsampling indicated that sequencing depth was expected to affect the degree of clonotype sharing among donors.

The junction shows trimming of 5 bases on V and 4 bases on J, plus 3 bases between the germline ends. According to the germline V gene (reference sequence), CDR1 reads SEHNR and CDR2 reads FQNEAQ. The CDR3, from cysteine to phenylalanine, totals 11 residues. Only the CDR3 part of the read is kept: 33 bases, read in frame from the first base. This TCR was sampled from a man between 18 and 35 years old in good health. Some clones in this sample may be carry-over from other donors' samples. Recombination linked TRBV7-9 to TRBJ2-1; confidence is insufficient to name the D gene. The sequencing input was memory CD8+ T cells from PBMCs. This specimen's cell subset or site label, interpreted: CD45RO+ cells pooled with CCR7-negative TemRA cells. CDR3 reads: CASSPYNEQFF. The nucleotide sequence is TGTGCCAGCAGCCCGTACAATGAGCAGTTCTTC.